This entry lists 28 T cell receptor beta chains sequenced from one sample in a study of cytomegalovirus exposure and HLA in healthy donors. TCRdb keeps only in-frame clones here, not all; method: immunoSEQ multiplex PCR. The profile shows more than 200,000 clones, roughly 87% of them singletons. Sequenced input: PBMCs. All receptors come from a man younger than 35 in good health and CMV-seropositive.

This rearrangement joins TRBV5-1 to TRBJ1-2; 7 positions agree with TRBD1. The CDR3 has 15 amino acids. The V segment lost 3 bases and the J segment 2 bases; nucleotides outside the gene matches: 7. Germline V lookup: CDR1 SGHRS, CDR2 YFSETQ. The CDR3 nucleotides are TGCGCCAGCAGCTCAACAGGGGACCCAAACTATGGCTACACCTTC. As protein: CASSSTGDPNYGYTF.

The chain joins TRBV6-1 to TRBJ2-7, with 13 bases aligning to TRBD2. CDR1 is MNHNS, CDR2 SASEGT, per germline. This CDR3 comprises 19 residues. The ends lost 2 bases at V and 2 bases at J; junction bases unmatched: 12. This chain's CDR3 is CASSERGLAGALETYEQYF. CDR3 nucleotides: TGTGCCAGCAGTGAACGAGGACTAGCGGGAGCCCTGGAGACCTACGAGCAGTACTTC.

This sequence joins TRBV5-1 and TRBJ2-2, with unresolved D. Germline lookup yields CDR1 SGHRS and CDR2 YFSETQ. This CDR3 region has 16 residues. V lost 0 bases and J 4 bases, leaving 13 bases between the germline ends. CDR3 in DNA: TGCGCCAGCAGCTTGGTAGGTGGGCCGGGCACCGGGGAGCTGTTTTTT. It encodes CASSLVGGPGTGELFF.

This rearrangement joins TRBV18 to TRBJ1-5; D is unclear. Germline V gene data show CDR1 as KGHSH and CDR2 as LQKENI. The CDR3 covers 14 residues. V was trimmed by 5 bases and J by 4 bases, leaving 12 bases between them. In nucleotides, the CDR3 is TGTGCCAGCTCATCGAACAGCCAGAATCAGCCCCAGCATTTT. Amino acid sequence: CASSSNSQNQPQHF.

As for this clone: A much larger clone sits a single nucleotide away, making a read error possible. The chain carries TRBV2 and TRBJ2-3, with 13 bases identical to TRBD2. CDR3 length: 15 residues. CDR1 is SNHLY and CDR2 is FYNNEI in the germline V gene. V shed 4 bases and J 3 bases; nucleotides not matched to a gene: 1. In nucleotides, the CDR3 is TGTGCCAGCAGTGGGACTAGCGGGAGAACAGATACGCAGTATTTT. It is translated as CASSGTSGRTDTQYF.

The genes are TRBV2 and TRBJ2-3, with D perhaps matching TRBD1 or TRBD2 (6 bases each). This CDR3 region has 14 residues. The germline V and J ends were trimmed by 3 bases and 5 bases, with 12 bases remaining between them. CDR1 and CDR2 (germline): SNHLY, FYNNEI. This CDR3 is CASSDSGAGDTQYF. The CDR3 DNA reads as TGTGCCAGCAGTGATTCGGGGGCTGGAGATACGCAGTATTTT. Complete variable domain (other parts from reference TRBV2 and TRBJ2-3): EPEVTQTPSHQVTQMGQEVILRCVPISNHLYFYWYRQILGQKVEFLVSFYNNEISEKSEIFDDQFSVERPDGSNFTLKIRSTKLEDSAMYFCASSDSGAGDTQYFGPGTRLTVL.

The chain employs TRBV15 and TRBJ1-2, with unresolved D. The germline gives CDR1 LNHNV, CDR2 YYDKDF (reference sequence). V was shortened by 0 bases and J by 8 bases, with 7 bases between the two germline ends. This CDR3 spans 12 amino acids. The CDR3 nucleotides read TGTGCCACCAGCAGAGATATATGGGGCTACACCTTC. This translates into CATSRDIWGYTF.

The CDR3 spells CASRKGQGGYYGYTF. Here the CDR3 DNA reads TGTGCCAGCAGAAAAGGACAGGGAGGTTACTATGGCTACACCTTC. The chain carries TRBV27 and TRBJ1-2; 8 bases agree with TRBD1. In germline, CDR1 is MNHEY, CDR2 SMNVEV (reference sequence). J gave up 3 bases and V 6 bases, and 9 bases lay outside the gene matches. The CDR3 spans 15 residues.

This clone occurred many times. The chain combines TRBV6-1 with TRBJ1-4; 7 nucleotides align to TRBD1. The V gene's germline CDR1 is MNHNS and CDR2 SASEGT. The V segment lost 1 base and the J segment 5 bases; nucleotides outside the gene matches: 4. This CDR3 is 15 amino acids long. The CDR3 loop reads CASSEEAGGNEKLFF. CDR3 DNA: TGTGCCAGCAGTGAAGAGGCAGGGGGAAATGAAAAACTGTTTTTT.

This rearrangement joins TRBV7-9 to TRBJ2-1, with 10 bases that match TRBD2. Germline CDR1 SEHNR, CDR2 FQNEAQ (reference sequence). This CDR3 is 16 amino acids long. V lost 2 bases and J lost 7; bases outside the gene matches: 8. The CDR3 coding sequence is TGTGCCAGCAGCTTATCTAGCGGGAGCGTTGGAAATGAGCAGTTCTTC. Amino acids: CASSLSSGSVGNEQFF.

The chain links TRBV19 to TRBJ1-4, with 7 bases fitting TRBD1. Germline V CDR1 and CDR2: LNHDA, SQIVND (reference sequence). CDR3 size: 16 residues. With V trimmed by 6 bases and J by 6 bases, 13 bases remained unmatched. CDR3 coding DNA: TGTGCCAGTAGGTCCTGGGGGACAGAAAATGATGAAAAACTGTTTTTT. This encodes CASRSWGTENDEKLFF.

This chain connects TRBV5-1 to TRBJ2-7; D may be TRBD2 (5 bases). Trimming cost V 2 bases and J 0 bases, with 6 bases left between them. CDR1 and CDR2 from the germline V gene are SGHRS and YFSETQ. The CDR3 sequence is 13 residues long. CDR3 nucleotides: TGCGCCAGCAGCTTTACTAGCTCCTACGAGCAGTACTTC. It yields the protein CASSFTSSYEQYF.

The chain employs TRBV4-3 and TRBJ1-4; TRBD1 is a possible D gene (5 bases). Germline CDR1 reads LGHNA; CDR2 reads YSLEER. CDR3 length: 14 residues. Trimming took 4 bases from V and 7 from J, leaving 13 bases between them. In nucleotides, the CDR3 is TGCGCCAGCAGCCGAGGGCAGGGCGGTGAAAAACTGTTTTTT. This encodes CASSRGQGGEKLFF.

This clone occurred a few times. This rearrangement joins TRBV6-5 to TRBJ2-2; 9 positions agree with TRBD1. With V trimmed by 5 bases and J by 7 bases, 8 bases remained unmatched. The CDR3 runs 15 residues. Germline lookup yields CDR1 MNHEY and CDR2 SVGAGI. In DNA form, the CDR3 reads TGTGCCAGCAGTGCACTAGACAGGGGGATCGGGGAGCTGTTTTTT. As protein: CASSALDRGIGELFF.

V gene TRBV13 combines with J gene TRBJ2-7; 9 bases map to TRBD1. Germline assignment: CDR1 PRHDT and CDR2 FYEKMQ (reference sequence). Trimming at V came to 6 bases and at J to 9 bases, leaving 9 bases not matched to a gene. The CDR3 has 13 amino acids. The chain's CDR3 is CASSSGQGPAQYF. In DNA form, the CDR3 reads TGTGCCAGCAGTTCCGGACAGGGGCCGGCGCAGTACTTC.

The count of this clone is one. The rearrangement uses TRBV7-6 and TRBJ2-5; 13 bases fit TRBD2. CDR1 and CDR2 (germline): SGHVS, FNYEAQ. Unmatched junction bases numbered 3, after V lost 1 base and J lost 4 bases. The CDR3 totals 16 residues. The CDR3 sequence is CASSLGGLAGRETQYF. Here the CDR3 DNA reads TGTGCCAGCAGCTTAGGGGGACTAGCGGGACGAGAGACCCAGTACTTC. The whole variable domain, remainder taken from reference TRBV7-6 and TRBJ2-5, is GAGVSQSPRYKVTKRGQDVALRCDPISGHVSLYWYRQALGQGPEFLTYFNYEAQQDKSGLPNDRFSAERPEGSISTLTIQRTEQRDSAMYRCASSLGGLAGRETQYFGPGTRLLVL.

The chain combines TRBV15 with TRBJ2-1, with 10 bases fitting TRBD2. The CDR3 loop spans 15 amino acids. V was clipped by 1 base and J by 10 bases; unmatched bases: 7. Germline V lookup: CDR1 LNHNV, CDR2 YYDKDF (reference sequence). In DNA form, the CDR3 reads TGTGCCACCAGCAGAGTTGGCAGCGGGAGGGCCGAGCAGTTCTTC. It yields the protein CATSRVGSGRAEQFF.

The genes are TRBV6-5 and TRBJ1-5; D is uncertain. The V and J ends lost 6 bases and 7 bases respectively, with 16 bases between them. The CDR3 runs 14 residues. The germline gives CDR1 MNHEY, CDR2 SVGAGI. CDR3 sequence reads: CASSDRRGLQPQHF. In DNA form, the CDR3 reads TGTGCCAGCAGCGACCGCCGCGGGTTGCAGCCCCAGCATTTT.

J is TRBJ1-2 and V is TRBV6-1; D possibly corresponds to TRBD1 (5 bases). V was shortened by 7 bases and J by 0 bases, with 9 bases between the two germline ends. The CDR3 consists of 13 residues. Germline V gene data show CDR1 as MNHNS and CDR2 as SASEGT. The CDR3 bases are TGTGCCAGCACGGGAGGGGCTAACTATGGCTACACCTTC. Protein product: CASTGGANYGYTF.

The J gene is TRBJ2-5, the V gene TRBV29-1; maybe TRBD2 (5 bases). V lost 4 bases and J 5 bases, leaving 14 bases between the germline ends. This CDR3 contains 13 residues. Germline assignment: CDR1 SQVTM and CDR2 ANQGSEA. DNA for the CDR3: TGCAGCGTTGGCCTTGGACTTCGGGAGACCCAGTACTTC. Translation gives CSVGLGLRETQYF.

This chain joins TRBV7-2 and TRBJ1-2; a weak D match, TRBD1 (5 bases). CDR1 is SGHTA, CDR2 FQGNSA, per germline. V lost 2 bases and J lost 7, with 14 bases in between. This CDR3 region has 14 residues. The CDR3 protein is CASSLRDGITGYTF. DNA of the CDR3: TGTGCCAGCAGCTTAAGGGACGGAATCACTGGCTACACCTTC.

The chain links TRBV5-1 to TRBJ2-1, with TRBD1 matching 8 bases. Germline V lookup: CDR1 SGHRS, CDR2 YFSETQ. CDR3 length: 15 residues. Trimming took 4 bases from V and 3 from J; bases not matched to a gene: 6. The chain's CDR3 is CASSLDRGGYNEQFF. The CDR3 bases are TGCGCCAGCAGCCTAGACAGGGGAGGCTACAATGAGCAGTTCTTC.

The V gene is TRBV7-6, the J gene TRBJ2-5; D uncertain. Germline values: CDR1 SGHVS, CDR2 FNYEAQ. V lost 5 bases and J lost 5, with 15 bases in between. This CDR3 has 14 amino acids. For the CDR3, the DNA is TGTGCCAGCAGCCCCGGACCTTTCCGCGAGACCCAGTACTTC. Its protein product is CASSPGPFRETQYF.

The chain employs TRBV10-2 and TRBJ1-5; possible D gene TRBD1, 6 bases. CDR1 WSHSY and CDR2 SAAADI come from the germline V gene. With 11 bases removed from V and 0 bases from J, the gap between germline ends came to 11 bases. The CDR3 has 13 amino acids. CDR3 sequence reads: CAAGENSNQPQHF. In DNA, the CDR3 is TGCGCCGCAGGGGAAAATAGCAATCAGCCCCAGCATTTT.

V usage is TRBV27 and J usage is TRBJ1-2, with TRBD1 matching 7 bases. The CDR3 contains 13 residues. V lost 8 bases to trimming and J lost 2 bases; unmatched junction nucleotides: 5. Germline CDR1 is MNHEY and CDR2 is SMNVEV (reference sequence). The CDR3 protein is CASGFRGNYGYTF. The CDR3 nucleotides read TGTGCCAGCGGGTTCAGGGGGAACTATGGCTACACCTTC.

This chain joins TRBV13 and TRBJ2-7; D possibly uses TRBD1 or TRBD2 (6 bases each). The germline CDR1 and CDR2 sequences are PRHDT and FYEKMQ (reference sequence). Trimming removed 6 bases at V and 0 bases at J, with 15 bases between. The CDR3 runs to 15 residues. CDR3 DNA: TGTGCCAGCAGTGTCGCGAAGGGGGGCTCCTACGAGCAGTACTTC. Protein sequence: CASSVAKGGSYEQYF.

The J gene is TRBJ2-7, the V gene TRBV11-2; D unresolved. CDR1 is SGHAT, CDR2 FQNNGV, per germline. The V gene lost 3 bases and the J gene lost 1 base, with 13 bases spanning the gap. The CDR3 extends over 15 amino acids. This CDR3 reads CASSLRAPGSYEQYF. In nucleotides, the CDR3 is TGTGCCAGCAGCTTGCGTGCGCCAGGATCCTACGAGCAGTACTTC.

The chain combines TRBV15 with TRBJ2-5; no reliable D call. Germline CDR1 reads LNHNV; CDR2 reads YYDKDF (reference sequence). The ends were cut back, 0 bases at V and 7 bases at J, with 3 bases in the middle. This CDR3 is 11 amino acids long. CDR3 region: CATSREGTQYF. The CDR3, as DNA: TGTGCCACCAGCAGAGAAGGGACCCAGTACTTC.